This entry lists 14 T cell receptor beta chains sequenced from one sample in a study of OX40 agonist ivuxolimab in advanced cancers. The method was immunoSEQ multiplex PCR; TCRdb's version includes in-frame clones alone and lacks a portion of them. The sample lists about 58,000 clones, approximately 86% occurring once. The sequenced sample was CD4+ or CD8+ T cells sorted from blood, obtained in a trial of the OX40 agonist ivuxolimab. Receptors originate from an adult with an advanced solid tumor such as melanoma, head and neck, liver or kidney cancer.

Worth noting for this clone: Germline and junction disagree at one end, which may indicate a read error. The chain joins TRBV11-2 to TRBJ1-2, with unresolved D. This CDR3 is built from 12 residues. Germline V gene lookup returns CDR1 SGHAT and CDR2 FQNNGV. The CDR3 reads CASRHGVASVRF. CDR3 sequence (DNA): TGTGCCAGCCGACATGGCGTCGCCTCCGTCAGATTC. Complete variable domain (other parts from reference TRBV11-2 and TRBJ1-2): EAGVAQSPRYKIIEKRQSVAFWCNPISGHATLYWYQQILGQGPKLLIQFQNNGVVDDSQLPKDRFSAERLKGVDSTLKIQPAKLEDSAVYLCASRHGVASVRFGSGTRLTVV.

This clone was observed a single time. This chain connects TRBV18 to TRBJ2-7; no clear D gene. V lost 5 bases and J 3 bases, leaving 11 bases between the germline ends. Germline values: CDR1 KGHSH, CDR2 LQKENI. The CDR3 spans 13 residues. CDR3 amino acids: CASSGREDYEQYF. The DNA for the CDR3 is TGTGCCAGCTCAGGGCGCGAGGACTACGAGCAGTACTTC.

This chain connects TRBV5-4 to TRBJ1-2; a possible D gene is TRBD1 (5 bases). Germline V gene sequence: CDR1 SGHNT, CDR2 YYREEE (reference sequence). V dropped 0 bases and J dropped 3 bases, with 9 bases sitting between them. This CDR3 spans 14 amino acids. In DNA, the CDR3 is TGTGCCAGCAGCTTGGGAATGGGGGACTATGGCTACACCTTC. Protein product: CASSLGMGDYGYTF.

V gene TRBV25-1 combines with J gene TRBJ1-4; perhaps TRBD1 as D (6 bases). The CDR3 runs to 16 residues. CDR1 and CDR2 (germline): MGHDK, SYGVNS. The V and J ends lost 0 bases and 10 bases respectively, with 18 bases between them. Here the CDR3 DNA reads TGTGCCAGCAGTGAATACTCGGGCAGCCGGGGGGCAAAACTGTTTTTT. This gives the protein CASSEYSGSRGAKLFF.

The chain recombines TRBV21-1 with TRBJ2-2. TRBV21-1 is described as a pseudogene. CDR3 size: 14 residues. CDR3 coding DNA: TGTGCCAGCAGCACTGACGGAAACACCGGGGAGCTGTTTTTT. It yields the protein CASSTDGNTGELFF.

The rearrangement uses TRBV7-2 and TRBJ2-5; 7 bases fit TRBD2. The CDR3 is 14 amino acids. Germline V gene lookup returns CDR1 SGHTA and CDR2 FQGNSA. V trimming: 0 bases; J trimming: 2 bases; junction bases outside the gene matches: 0. Here the CDR3 DNA reads TGTGCCAGCAGCTTAGCGGGACTACAAGAGACCCAGTACTTC. Protein: CASSLAGLQETQYF.

The genes are TRBV7-9 and TRBJ1-6; D might be TRBD1 (5 bases). The CDR3 runs to 13 residues. V gave up 5 bases and J gave up 10 bases, with 12 bases separating them. From germline, CDR1 is SEHNR and CDR2 FQNEAQ (reference sequence). The CDR3 region is CASSLRDYSPLHF. The CDR3 bases are TGTGCCAGCAGCCTCCGGGACTACTCACCCCTCCACTTT.

J is TRBJ2-4 and V is TRBV27, with 9 bases matching TRBD2. The CDR3 sequence is 17 residues long. Germline CDR1 is MNHEY and CDR2 is SMNVEV (reference sequence). V lost 1 base and J lost 5; bases outside the gene matches: 9. Here the CDR3 DNA reads TGTGCCAGCAGTTTATTTGTGAGGGCGGGGGGGGAAAACATTCAGTACTTC. It codes for CASSLFVRAGGENIQYF.

The V and J genes are TRBV10-2 and TRBJ1-2; no clear D. V gave up 0 bases and J gave up 1 base, with 18 bases separating them. CDR1 WSHSY and CDR2 SAAADI come from the germline V gene. This CDR3 region has 18 residues. CDR3 protein: CASSESSVTGGSNYGYTF. The DNA for the CDR3 is TGCGCCAGCAGTGAGTCGTCGGTCACCGGAGGGAGTAACTATGGCTACACCTTC.

This chain links TRBV18 with TRBJ2-7; 8 nucleotides align to TRBD1. Germline V gene data show CDR1 as KGHSH and CDR2 as LQKENI. The CDR3 contains 16 residues. With 3 bases clipped from V and 3 bases from J, the junction kept 10 bases outside the gene matches. CDR3: CASSPQGQGTGYEQYF. The CDR3 DNA sequence: TGTGCCAGCTCACCGCAAGGACAGGGTACGGGCTACGAGCAGTACTTC.

The rearrangement links TRBV6-1 to TRBJ2-3, with TRBD2 identical over 12 bases. V trimming: 4 bases; J trimming: 2 bases; junction bases outside the gene matches: 10. The CDR3 spans 18 residues. Germline CDR1 reads MNHNS; CDR2 reads SASEGT. CDR3 amino acids: CASSAGTSGWGTTDTQYF. The DNA of the CDR3 is TGTGCCAGCAGTGCCGGGACTAGCGGGTGGGGGACCACAGATACGCAGTATTTT.

This chain connects TRBV18 to TRBJ2-3; D may correspond to TRBD1 or TRBD2 (6 bases each). The CDR3 totals 13 residues. Trimming shortened V by 6 bases and J by 3 bases, and 10 bases separated the two germline ends. In germline, CDR1 is KGHSH, CDR2 LQKENI. The CDR3 sequence: CASSRRGTDTQYF. As DNA, the CDR3 is TGTGCCAGCTCCCGGAGGGGGACAGATACGCAGTATTTT.

This chain connects TRBV7-2 to TRBJ1-5; a possible D gene is TRBD1 (5 bases). With 2 bases removed from V and 2 bases from J, the gap between germline ends came to 13 bases. CDR1 is SGHTA and CDR2 is FQGNSA in the germline V gene. This CDR3 is built from 16 residues. This CDR3 reads CASSLYRRVGNQPQHF. CDR3 DNA sequence: TGTGCCAGCAGCTTATATCGCAGGGTTGGCAATCAGCCCCAGCATTTT.

The V call is TRBV14, the J call TRBJ2-2, with D perhaps matching TRBD1 (5 bases). The CDR3 loop spans 17 amino acids. The germline V and J ends were trimmed by 0 bases and 5 bases, with 16 bases remaining between them. From germline, CDR1 is SGHDN and CDR2 FVKESK. Here the CDR3 reads CASSQEGALRRTGELFF. Written as DNA, the CDR3 is TGTGCCAGCAGCCAAGAAGGGGCCCTAAGGCGGACCGGGGAGCTGTTTTTT.